This TCR beta chain came from a study of long-term antiretroviral therapy in people with HIV (dated by TCRdb to 2022 to 2024). Turning to the overall study: The earliest samples were collected approximately a decade before the 2015 WHO recommendation for immediate ART, a period when ART was typically delayed until CD4 counts fell. Whether ART initiation and durable HIV suppression were associated with changes in peripheral blood TRB repertoire composition and diversity was tested in a retrospective serial study. The cohort contributed roughly 190 cryopreserved PBMC samples from around 30 adults with confirmed HIV infection, collected serially over a mean of approximately 6 years (range 1-12). Of the 30 or so participants with HIV, 10 to 11 were female. Test extractions of a monoclonal T-cell line alongside a few dozen polyclonal samples showed no cross-contamination during QIAcube processing.

For this clone: Its recognized antigen is unknown. No qualities accompany the bases; no much larger clone lies one base away.

Results and caveats for the whole study, not just this receptor: Since PBMC availability was limited, sequencing covered only the TCR beta chain, with no alpha chain pairing. Because pre-ART samples had limited cell numbers, profiling was done on unsorted PBMC rather than on sorted CD4+ and CD8+ T cells. A significant increase in TRB diversity was found to be associated with ART initiation, although TRB diversity was observed to remain significantly below that of transplant donor controls even after long-term ART. The repertoire was dominated across all time points by expanded TRB clones identified before ART initiation, although this dominance was seen to fluctuate and to decrease in many PLHIV after ART. Inferences about post-ART repertoire changes were limited because no data were available on ART adherence, viral resistance or therapy changes. Compared with controls, HIV repertoires had narrower CDR3 length ranges, and the network structure pointed to an antigen-experienced repertoire that shifted only slightly toward naive after ART. Samples dated from the mid-2000s to the late 2010s, and the ART regimens used may be less effective than current ones.

To be included, a participant needed at least one PBMC sample from before ART initiation plus at least two post-ART samples. Treatment was received in the United States of America by all participants with HIV. Cryopreserved samples of about 1-10 million PBMC were thawed and washed before DNA extraction. At the time of the earliest PBMC sample, participants with HIV were aged between roughly 20 and 55 years. Each participant contributed PBMC samples from 1-4 timepoints before ART initiation and 2-8 timepoints after ART initiation, with a median of 7 samples. Serial HIV viral load, CD4+ T-cell count, ART history and demographic data were obtained for every participant. Using a Qiagen kit on a QIAcube, genomic DNA was extracted from unsorted PBMC, with samples processed in batches of 12. V is shortened by 0 bases, J by 3 bases, and the region joining them spans 7 bases. The CDR3 goes from the cysteine to the phenylalanine over 14 residues. CDR3 DNA is the only sequence kept; it has 42 bases, read in frame from the first base. CDR1 and CDR2 (LGHNA, YSLEER) derive from the germline V gene.

The immunoSEQ hsTCRB v3.0 assay was used at survey level resolution to sequence the TRB variable region. The target sequencing depth for TRB was 40,000-50,000 T-cell genomes per sample. TRB libraries were pooled and sequenced on an Illumina MiSeq using a v3 150-cycle kit. The source study handled its data this way. Analysis of repertoires was carried out in R inside a reproducible Nextflow workflow spanning QC, data transformation and analysis. LymphoSeq2, an R package for exploring AIRR-Seq data, was used to implement the custom analyses. Four samples that yielded fewer than 5000 total TRB sequences were excluded, so that fewer than 200 HIV repertoires were analyzed. Of the roughly 180 retained HIV repertoires, approximately 57 were collected before and about 130 after ART initiation. Each repertoire was downsampled to 5000 TRB nucleotide sequences, and summary statistics were averaged across 100 downsampling iterations. Only TRB sequences with CDR3 regions of at least seven amino acids were retained for analysis. Two measures captured diversity: a Shannon entropy-derived clonality score and the Gini coefficient. Repertoire networks linked the top 5000 CDR3 amino acid sequences whenever two sequences differed by an edit distance of one. GLIPH2 predicted antigen specificity groups and MHC restriction for TRB CDR3 amino acid sequences. To flag known associations with CMV, EBV, HIV or tissue antigens, CDR3 amino acid sequences were compared against VDJdb and McPAS-TCR. Pre-ART, post-ART and control groups were compared with Wilcoxon signed-rank tests and Holm-Bonferroni correction. The table was pulled from immuneACCESS by TCRdb, which kept in-frame rearrangements only. Such tables lose some clones; where checked, under half of the loss comes from unresolved V genes, and the rest has no known cause. V, J and clone size were drawn from that table, and D and trimming were deduced from the DNA. For this sample the table gives about 9,000 clones, of which around 84% were detected only once. Around a tenth of the sample belongs to the ten largest clones.

The chain is encoded by TRBV4-3 joined to TRBJ2-3; no D gene can be assigned with confidence. The sequence was collected from a young man with HIV. The sample was unsorted PBMCs, taken 0.3 years before starting antiretroviral therapy. CDR3 loop: CASSQDPRTDTQYF. The DNA sequence reads TGCGCCAGCAGCCAAGATCCCCGGACAGATACGCAGTATTTT.